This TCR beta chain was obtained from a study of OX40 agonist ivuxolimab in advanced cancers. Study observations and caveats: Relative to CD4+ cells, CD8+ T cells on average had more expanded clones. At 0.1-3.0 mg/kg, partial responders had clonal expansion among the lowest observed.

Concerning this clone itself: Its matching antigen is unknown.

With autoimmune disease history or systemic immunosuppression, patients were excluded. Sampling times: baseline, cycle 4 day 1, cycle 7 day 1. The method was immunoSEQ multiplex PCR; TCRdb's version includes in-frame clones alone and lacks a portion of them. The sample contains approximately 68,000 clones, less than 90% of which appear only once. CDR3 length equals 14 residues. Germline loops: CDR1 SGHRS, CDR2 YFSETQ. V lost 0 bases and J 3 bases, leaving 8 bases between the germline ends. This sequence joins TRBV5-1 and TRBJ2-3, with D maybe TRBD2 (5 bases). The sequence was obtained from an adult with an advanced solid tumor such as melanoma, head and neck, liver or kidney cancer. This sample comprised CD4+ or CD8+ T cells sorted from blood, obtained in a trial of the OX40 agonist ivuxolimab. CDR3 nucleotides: TGCGCCAGCAGCTTGGAGCGGCAGACAGATACGCAGTATTTT. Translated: CASSLERQTDTQYF.